These 32 T cell receptor beta chains originate from one sample sequenced in a study of blood T cell repertoires in COVID-19. Generated by immunoSEQ multiplex PCR, the TCRdb table keeps only in-frame clones and is missing some. The table includes under 130,000 clones, roughly 85% detected once. The source material was peripheral blood. These receptors all come from a human donor in a cohort sampled during active COVID-19.

The table lists this clone with a few counts. This rearrangement joins TRBV5-1 to TRBJ1-1; D not resolved. Per the germline V gene, CDR1 is SGHRS and CDR2 is YFSETQ. The CDR3 runs 14 residues. V shed 4 bases and J shed 1 base, with 11 bases lying between them. CDR3 DNA sequence: TGCGCCAGCAGCACTCTGGAGGGGAACACTGAAGCTTTCTTT. This gives the protein CASSTLEGNTEAFF.

The CDR3, as DNA: TGTGCCAGCAGCCGGAATCTTGGAGGGACCGGATACGAGCAGTACTTC. It encodes CASSRNLGGTGYEQYF. The rearrangement joins TRBV14 to TRBJ2-7; D perhaps matches TRBD2 (6 bases). Trimming took 4 bases from V and 4 from J, leaving 20 bases between them. Germline assignment: CDR1 SGHDN and CDR2 FVKESK. The CDR3 is made up of 16 amino acids.

The gene calls are TRBV3-1 (or the pseudogene TRBV3-2) and TRBJ1-4, with D perhaps matching TRBD1 (6 bases). This CDR3 has 16 residues. Germline V gene lookup returns CDR1 LGHDT and CDR2 YNNKEL (reference sequence). V was shortened by 3 bases and J by 10 bases, with 21 bases between the two germline ends. The CDR3 protein is CASSHTGRDTGRKLFF. CDR3 bases: TGTGCCAGCAGCCATACCGGGAGGGACACGGGAAGAAAACTGTTTTTT.

V and J are TRBV29-1 and TRBJ1-1, with a weak D call TRBD1 (6 bases). Germline V gives CDR1 SQVTM, CDR2 ANQGSEA. Between the trimmed V and J ends, which lost 5 bases and 1 base, there was a span of 11 bases. The CDR3 is made up of 13 amino acids. DNA for the CDR3: TGCAGCGTTTTCAGACAGGAGAACACTGAAGCTTTCTTT. Translation: CSVFRQENTEAFF.

V and J are TRBV30 and TRBJ2-5; a possible D gene is TRBD2 (5 bases). With 4 bases removed from V and 1 base from J, the gap between germline ends came to 13 bases. The V gene's germline CDR1 is GTSNPN and CDR2 SVGIG (reference sequence). The CDR3 has 14 amino acids. The CDR3 coding sequence is TGTGCCTGGACTGTACGTGCGGGCCAAGAGACCCAGTACTTC. As protein: CAWTVRAGQETQYF.

The chain combines TRBV11-2 with TRBJ1-4; a weak D match, TRBD1 (6 bases). The CDR3 length is 16 residues. V lost 0 bases, J lost 3 bases, and 11 bases lay in between. Germline loops: CDR1 SGHAT, CDR2 FQNNGV. CDR3 loop: CASSLDGTLANEKLFF. The CDR3 DNA reads as TGTGCCAGCAGCTTAGATGGGACACTCGCTAATGAAAAACTGTTTTTT.

The chain carries TRBV9 and TRBJ2-5; tentative D call: TRBD2 (6 bases). The CDR3 sequence is 13 residues long. Germline loops: CDR1 SGDLS, CDR2 YYNGEE. Deletions cut 0 bases from V and 8 bases from J, with 11 bases between. DNA for the CDR3: TGTGCCAGCAGCGTAGACGGGGGTCCTACCCAGTACTTC. This gives the protein CASSVDGGPTQYF.

The chain couples TRBV28 to TRBJ1-5; 11 nucleotides align to TRBD1. Germline V gene sequence: CDR1 MDHEN, CDR2 SYDVKM. The CDR3 extends over 16 amino acids. V shed 3 bases and J 6 bases; nucleotides not matched to a gene: 7. The DNA for the CDR3 is TGTGCCAGCAGTTTGGGAGGACAGGGGGCTGGTCAGCCCCAGCATTTT. It codes for CASSLGGQGAGQPQHF. The whole variable domain, remainder taken from reference TRBV28 and TRBJ1-5, is DVKVTQSSRYLVKRTGEKVFLECVQDMDHENMFWYRQDPGLGLRLIYFSYDVKMKEKGDIPEGYSVSREKKERFSLILESASTNQTSMYLCASSLGGQGAGQPQHFGDGTRLSIL.

The chain links TRBV4-2 to TRBJ2-2; perhaps TRBD2 as D (6 bases). Germline loops: CDR1 LGHNA, CDR2 YNFKEQ. Trimming left V 0 bases short and J 4 bases short, with 12 bases between. The CDR3 totals 16 residues. CDR3 residues: CASSQELAALTGELFF. CDR3 coding DNA: TGTGCCAGCAGCCAAGAATTAGCGGCCCTCACCGGGGAGCTGTTTTTT.

The sample holds a few counts of this clone. The rearrangement links TRBV3-1 (or the pseudogene TRBV3-2) to TRBJ2-7; D not certain. The CDR3 covers 15 residues. CDR1 is LGHDT and CDR2 is YNNKEL in the germline V gene (reference sequence). V lost 2 bases and J lost 2, with 13 bases in between. DNA of the CDR3: TGTGCCAGCAGCCAATTTTCCGAGGCAACCTACGAGCAGTACTTC. Its protein is CASSQFSEATYEQYF.

The chain carries TRBV10-2 and TRBJ2-1; the D gene is possibly TRBD2 (6 bases). Trimming shortened V by 3 bases and J by 0 bases, and 12 bases separated the two germline ends. This CDR3 is built from 16 residues. Germline lookup yields CDR1 WSHSY and CDR2 SAAADI. This CDR3 is CASSEPSVRSYNEQFF. The CDR3, as DNA: TGCGCCAGCAGTGAACCTAGCGTCCGCTCCTACAATGAGCAGTTCTTC.

The chain combines TRBV5-4 with TRBJ2-5, with 9 bases that match TRBD2. CDR1 SGHNT and CDR2 YYREEE come from the germline V gene (reference sequence). This CDR3 comprises 16 residues. V lost 4 bases and J lost 5; bases outside the gene matches: 12. CDR3 residues: CASSPTGGGAAETQYF. The CDR3 bases are TGTGCCAGCAGCCCGACGGGCGGGGGGGCCGCGGAGACCCAGTACTTC.

The V call is TRBV4-1, the J call TRBJ2-5; TRBD2 matches at 11 bases. With V trimmed by 1 base and J by 4 bases, 2 bases remained unmatched. CDR1 and CDR2 from the germline V gene are MGHRA and YSYEKL. This CDR3 comprises 15 residues. This CDR3 reads CASSQGLAGRETQYF. CDR3 nucleotide sequence: TGCGCCAGCAGCCAAGGACTAGCGGGGAGAGAGACCCAGTACTTC.

This clone has a single count. The chain couples TRBV18 to TRBJ2-3; TRBD2 agrees at 10 bases. The CDR3 runs 17 residues. Trimming took 2 bases from V and 6 from J; bases not matched to a gene: 11. The germline CDR1 and CDR2 sequences are KGHSH and LQKENI. The CDR3 spells CASSPTRPGLAMDTQYF. The CDR3 DNA reads as TGTGCCAGCTCACCAACTCGCCCGGGACTAGCGATGGATACGCAGTATTTT. The complete variable domain, with remaining parts taken from reference TRBV18 and TRBJ2-3, reads NAGVMQNPRHLVRRRGQEARLRCSPMKGHSHVYWYRQLPEEGLKFMVYLQKENIIDESGMPKERFSAEFPKEGPSILRIQQVVRGDSAAYFCASSPTRPGLAMDTQYFGPGTRLTVL.

Only one count was recorded for this clone. This chain links TRBV5-4 with TRBJ2-5, with a tentative D call TRBD1 (5 bases). There are 14 residues in the CDR3. The V and J ends lost 2 bases and 3 bases respectively, with 11 bases between them. Germline CDR1 is SGHNT and CDR2 is YYREEE (reference sequence). The CDR3: CASSLAYRKETQYF. CDR3 nucleotides: TGTGCCAGCAGCTTAGCATACAGGAAAGAGACCCAGTACTTC.

The chain carries TRBV7-6 and TRBJ2-7; a possible D gene is TRBD1 (5 bases). This CDR3 comprises 14 residues. From germline, CDR1 is SGHVS and CDR2 FNYEAQ. V lost 3 bases, J lost 2 bases, and 11 bases lay in between. DNA of the CDR3: TGTGCCAGCAGCTTTGAGTTGGGGCCCTACGAGCAGTACTTC. Its translation is CASSFELGPYEQYF.

This clone was observed once. V is TRBV10-3 and J is TRBJ2-3; the match to TRBD1 covers 10 bases. CDR3 size: 15 residues. CDR1 ENHRY and CDR2 SYGVKD come from the germline V gene. V was pared by 5 bases and J by 1 base, with 3 bases of the junction left unmatched. The CDR3 nucleotides read TGTGCCATCAGTAGCGGGACAGGGGGCACAGATACGCAGTATTTT. This gives the protein CAISSGTGGTDTQYF.

This sequence joins TRBV7-2 and TRBJ2-4; possible D gene TRBD1, 5 bases. The length of the CDR3 is 16 residues. Germline CDR1 reads SGHTA; CDR2 reads FQGNSA. The V gene lost 5 bases and the J gene lost 4 bases, with 18 bases spanning the gap. This chain's CDR3 is CASSPVPWTTKNIQYF. The CDR3 region has the DNA TGTGCCAGCAGCCCGGTCCCCTGGACAACAAAAAACATTCAGTACTTC.

This chain uses TRBV20-1 with TRBJ2-5, with 8 positions matching TRBD1. CDR3 length: 14 residues. The J segment lost 5 bases and the V segment lost 3 bases, leaving 8 bases of the junction unmatched. In germline, CDR1 is DFQATT, CDR2 SNEGSKA (reference sequence). The CDR3 nucleotides are TGCAGTGCTAGTGCAGGGGGCCTCGGGGAGACCCAGTACTTC. Translating it yields CSASAGGLGETQYF.

V gene TRBV18 combines with J gene TRBJ2-3; 9 nucleotides line up with TRBD2. Trimming at V came to 0 bases and at J to 1 base, leaving 2 bases not matched to a gene. CDR1 and CDR2 from the germline V gene are KGHSH and LQKENI. The CDR3 spans 16 residues. CDR3 residues: CASSPPIAGGTDTQYF. DNA for the CDR3: TGTGCCAGCTCACCACCGATAGCGGGGGGCACAGATACGCAGTATTTT.

The genes are TRBV6-2 or TRBV6-3 and TRBJ1-1; D is possibly TRBD1 (5 bases). With 3 bases removed from V and 0 bases from J, the gap between germline ends came to 20 bases. The CDR3 is 18 amino acids. CDR1 and CDR2 (germline): MNHEY, SVGEGT. CDR3 coding DNA: TGTGCCAGCAGTTATAGACCTGAGGCAGGGCCCTTGAACACTGAAGCTTTCTTT. This sequence encodes CASSYRPEAGPLNTEAFF.

This sequence joins TRBV19 and TRBJ2-3; 11 nucleotides match TRBD1. The V segment lost 8 bases and the J segment 0 bases; nucleotides outside the gene matches: 1. Germline lookup yields CDR1 LNHDA and CDR2 SQIVND (reference sequence). CDR3 length: 14 residues. Here the CDR3 reads CASRDRGSTDTQYF. CDR3 DNA sequence: TGTGCCAGTCGGGACAGGGGGAGCACAGATACGCAGTATTTT. The full variable domain, in which reference TRBV19 and TRBJ2-3 provide the parts outside the CDR3, is DGGITQSPKYLFRKEGQNVTLSCEQNLNHDAMYWYRQDPGQGLRLIYYSQIVNDFQKGDIAEGYSVSREKKESFPLTVTSAQKNPTAFYLCASRDRGSTDTQYFGPGTRLTVL.

The chain couples TRBV29-1 to TRBJ2-3, with TRBD1 as a possible D gene (5 bases). Trimming took 7 bases from V and 0 from J, leaving 17 bases between them. The CDR3 covers 15 residues. Germline CDR1 and CDR2: SQVTM and ANQGSEA. The DNA for the CDR3 is TGCAGCGGCACTATACAGGCACCTAGCACAGATACGCAGTATTTT. Translated: CSGTIQAPSTDTQYF.

This chain links TRBV6-2 or TRBV6-3 with TRBJ2-7; 7 bases fit TRBD2. This CDR3 is built from 15 residues. With 2 bases clipped from V and 2 bases from J, the junction kept 6 bases outside the gene matches. Germline CDR1 is MNHEY and CDR2 is SVGEGT. The DNA for the CDR3 is TGTGCCAGCAGTTACGGGGGGGGGACCCCCTACGAGCAGTACTTC. Amino acids: CASSYGGGTPYEQYF.

The table lists this clone with a count of one. The chain couples TRBV5-5 to TRBJ2-3; 7 nucleotides agree with TRBD2. Per germline, CDR1 SGHKS and CDR2 YYEKEE (reference sequence). The CDR3 has 17 amino acids. The V segment lost 0 bases and the J segment 2 bases; nucleotides outside the gene matches: 9. The CDR3 region is CASSLADSGRDTDTQYF. CDR3 coding DNA: TGTGCCAGCAGCTTGGCCGATAGCGGGCGGGACACAGATACGCAGTATTTT. The full variable domain, its missing parts supplied by reference TRBV5-5 and TRBJ2-3, is DAGVTQSPTHLIKTRGQQVTLRCSPISGHKSVSWYQQVLGQGPQFIFQYYEKEERGRGNFPDRFSARQFPNYSSELNVNALLLGDSALYLCASSLADSGRDTDTQYFGPGTRLTVL.

This clone was seen more than once but under ten times. V gene TRBV7-3 combines with J gene TRBJ2-1; 7 nucleotides match TRBD1. The CDR3 length is 14 residues. CDR1 is SGHTA and CDR2 is FQGTGA in the germline V gene. J lost 5 bases, V lost 5 bases, and 6 bases had no gene match. The CDR3 protein is CASSPGQANNEQFF. Here the CDR3 DNA reads TGTGCCAGCAGCCCTGGACAGGCTAACAATGAGCAGTTCTTC.

J is TRBJ1-3 and V is TRBV4-1, with a possible D match to TRBD1 (5 bases). The CDR3 loop spans 15 amino acids. V lost 2 bases and J 0 bases, leaving 8 bases between the germline ends. The germline V gene has CDR1 MGHRA and CDR2 YSYEKL. CDR3 in DNA: TGCGCCAGCAGCCAACCCAGGGACTCTGGAAACACCATATATTTT. It specifies CASSQPRDSGNTIYF.

The chain is built from TRBV10-1 and TRBJ1-2; 7 bases line up with TRBD1. V dropped 6 bases and J dropped 5; count of bases not matched to a gene: 6. CDR1 is WNHNN and CDR2 is SYGVQD in the germline V gene (reference sequence). This CDR3 has 13 residues. CDR3 sequence (DNA): TGCGCCAGCAGCGCGACAGGGACTTATGGCTACACCTTC. This sequence encodes CASSATGTYGYTF.

The chain is built from TRBV12-2 and TRBJ2-7; the table's D gene call, TRBD2, was not cross checked with the DNA. TRBV12-2 counts as a pseudogene. The CDR3 runs to 16 residues. The CDR3 sequence: CASRLVGGRALYEQYF. The CDR3 DNA reads TGTGCAAGTCGCTTAGTGGGCGGGAGGGCCCTCTACGAGCAGTACTTC.

The chain has TRBV18 and TRBJ2-2; D not resolved. This CDR3 region has 16 residues. The germline gives CDR1 KGHSH, CDR2 LQKENI. V gave up 0 bases and J gave up 0 bases, with 8 bases separating them. CDR3 DNA: TGTGCCAGCTCACCACCTCCCCCATCGAACACCGGGGAGCTGTTTTTT. This gives the protein CASSPPPPSNTGELFF.

V usage is TRBV10-3 and J usage is TRBJ1-5; possibly TRBD1 for D (6 bases). Trimming took off 0 bases at V and 7 bases at J, with 13 bases between the two ends. The CDR3 totals 15 residues. Germline CDR1 reads ENHRY; CDR2 reads SYGVKD. CDR3 loop: CAISESRAGDQPQHF. The CDR3 DNA is TGTGCCATCAGTGAGTCGAGGGCAGGGGACCAGCCCCAGCATTTT.

This clone is termed medium-sized. CDR3 residues: CASSTGTIKGYTF. DNA for the CDR3: TGTGCCAGCAGTACCGGGACAATCAAAGGCTACACCTTC. The V gene is TRBV6-2 or TRBV6-3, the J gene TRBJ1-2, with D possibly being TRBD1 (6 bases). The germline gives CDR1 MNHEY, CDR2 SVGEGT. This CDR3 has 13 amino acids. V lost 5 bases, J lost 8 bases, and 15 bases lay in between.